The rows below give T cell receptor beta chains drawn from one sample of a study of cytomegalovirus exposure and HLA in healthy donors. The assay was immunoSEQ multiplex PCR, and TCRdb's table has in-frame clones only and misses some. The sample shows about 240,000 clones, 85% to 90% of them seen only once. The sequenced sample consisted of PBMCs. Receptor source: a man aged 18 to 29 in good health and CMV-seronegative. CDR3s include the opening cysteine and the closing phenylalanine or tryptophan. The order of the fields is clone size, CDR3 length, V gene, D gene, J gene, CDR3 DNA, CDR3 protein. A D gene is named only where the DNA matches it firmly. Some rows have no size entry. The others give once, few or many, or a class for an expanded clone.

clone size: NA; CDR3 length: 15; V gene: TRBV29-1; D gene: NA; J gene: TRBJ1-2; CDR3 DNA: TGCAGCGTTGAAGATCGGGGCGGGGGAGGTGCGGGCTACACCTTC; CDR3 protein: CSVEDRGGGGAGYTF
clone size: NA; CDR3 length: 15; V gene: TRBV13; D gene: NA; J gene: TRBJ2-7; CDR3 DNA: TGTGCCAGCAGCCCCGGTGGAGGGGGCCCCTACGAGCAGTACTTC; CDR3 protein: CASSPGGGGPYEQYF
clone size: NA; CDR3 length: 15; V gene: TRBV29-1; D gene: NA; J gene: TRBJ1-3; CDR3 DNA: TGCAGCGTTGATGGGGCAGGGAAAAATGAAAACACCATATATTTT; CDR3 protein: CSVDGAGKNENTIYF
clone size: NA; CDR3 length: 13; V gene: TRBV29-1; D gene: NA; J gene: TRBJ2-1; CDR3 DNA: TGCAGCGTAGGGGACTGGACGTACAATGAGCAGTTCTTC; CDR3 protein: CSVGDWTYNEQFF
clone size: NA; CDR3 length: 17; V gene: TRBV5-1; D gene: TRBD2; J gene: TRBJ2-3; CDR3 DNA: TGCGCCAGCAGCACCCTAGCGGGGGAGCTTGGCGCAGATACGCAGTATTTT; CDR3 protein: CASSTLAGELGADTQYF
clone size: NA; CDR3 length: 11; V gene: TRBV29-1; D gene: NA; J gene: TRBJ2-7; CDR3 DNA: TGCAGCGTTCTAGCTACGGGTGAGCAGTACTTC; CDR3 protein: CSVLATGEQYF
clone size: once; CDR3 length: 14; V gene: TRBV14; D gene: TRBD1; J gene: TRBJ1-1; CDR3 DNA: TGTGCCAGCAGGCGGACAGGGGGCAAGACTGAAGCTTTCTTT; CDR3 protein: CASRRTGGKTEAFF
clone size: NA; CDR3 length: 15; V gene: TRBV30; D gene: TRBD2; J gene: TRBJ2-1; CDR3 DNA: TGTGCCTGGTGTGGAATCGGGACTAGCCCCAATGAGCAGTTCTTC; CDR3 protein: CAWCGIGTSPNEQFF
clone size: once; CDR3 length: 15; V gene: TRBV7-2; D gene: NA; J gene: TRBJ1-1; CDR3 DNA: TGTGCCAGCAGCTTAGAGGGACTTGGGGGCACTGAAGCTTTCTTT; CDR3 protein: CASSLEGLGGTEAFF
clone size: NA; CDR3 length: 14; V gene: TRBV6-5; D gene: NA; J gene: TRBJ1-5; CDR3 DNA: TGTGCCAGCAGAGGATTAGGGGGATCTCAGCCCCAGCATTTT; CDR3 protein: CASRGLGGSQPQHF
clone size: NA; CDR3 length: 14; V gene: TRBV5-6; D gene: TRBD1; J gene: TRBJ1-6; CDR3 DNA: TGTGCCAGCAGCCGGGGACAGTATAATTCACCCCTCCACTTT; CDR3 protein: CASSRGQYNSPLHF
clone size: NA; CDR3 length: 10; V gene: TRBV6-1; D gene: NA; J gene: TRBJ2-7; CDR3 DNA: TGTGCCAGCGGTAGACAAGAGCAGTACTTC; CDR3 protein: CASGRQEQYF
clone size: NA; CDR3 length: 14; V gene: TRBV28; D gene: TRBD1; J gene: TRBJ1-5; CDR3 DNA: TGTGCCAGCGGAATAGGGACAGGGGGTCAGCCCCAGCATTTT; CDR3 protein: CASGIGTGGQPQHF
clone size: NA; CDR3 length: 14; V gene: TRBV7-9; D gene: NA; J gene: TRBJ2-5; CDR3 DNA: TGTGCCAGCAGCTTAGATCCGTACCAAGAGACCCAGTACTTC; CDR3 protein: CASSLDPYQETQYF
clone size: NA; CDR3 length: 14; V gene: TRBV6-1; D gene: NA; J gene: TRBJ1-1; CDR3 DNA: TGTGCCAGCATCCCGACAGTGCTACGCACTGAAGCTTTCTTT; CDR3 protein: CASIPTVLRTEAFF
clone size: NA; CDR3 length: 14; V gene: TRBV7-2; D gene: NA; J gene: TRBJ2-2; CDR3 DNA: TGTGCCAGCTCTCGGGAGCGAATCACCGGGGAGCTGTTTTTT; CDR3 protein: CASSRERITGELFF
clone size: NA; CDR3 length: 17; V gene: TRBV4-3; D gene: NA; J gene: TRBJ2-3; CDR3 DNA: TGCGCCAGCAGCCAAGTCCTAGCGAGACCACCCACAGATACGCAGTATTTT; CDR3 protein: CASSQVLARPPTDTQYF
clone size: NA; CDR3 length: 14; V gene: TRBV5-1; D gene: NA; J gene: TRBJ2-2; CDR3 DNA: TGCGCCAGCTCACCAAGGACTGGATCCGGGGAGCTGTTTTTT; CDR3 protein: CASSPRTGSGELFF
clone size: NA; CDR3 length: 18; V gene: TRBV5-1; D gene: TRBD2; J gene: TRBJ2-2; CDR3 DNA: TGCGCCAGCAGCCGGAGGACTAGCGGGTTAGGTGACACCGGGGAGCTGTTTTTT; CDR3 protein: CASSRRTSGLGDTGELFF
clone size: once; CDR3 length: 15; V gene: TRBV2; D gene: NA; J gene: TRBJ1-3; CDR3 DNA: TGTGCCAGCAGCTTACGGGAGAGCACTGGAAACACCATATATTTT; CDR3 protein: CASSLRESTGNTIYF
clone size: NA; CDR3 length: 12; V gene: TRBV27; D gene: NA; J gene: TRBJ2-7; CDR3 DNA: TGTGCCAGCAGTATACCAGGAAACGAGCAGTACTTC; CDR3 protein: CASSIPGNEQYF
clone size: few; CDR3 length: 16; V gene: TRBV11-2; D gene: NA; J gene: TRBJ2-2; CDR3 DNA: TGTGCCAGCAGCTTAGAGGGCAGCTCGAACACCGGGGAGCTGTTTTTT; CDR3 protein: CASSLEGSSNTGELFF
clone size: few; CDR3 length: 17; V gene: TRBV12-5; D gene: TRBD1; J gene: TRBJ1-5; CDR3 DNA: TGTGCTAGTGGTTTGGTGACAACAGGGGATAGCAATCAGCCCCAGCATTTT; CDR3 protein: CASGLVTTGDSNQPQHF
clone size: NA; CDR3 length: 15; V gene: TRBV6-5; D gene: TRBD2; J gene: TRBJ2-1; CDR3 DNA: TGTGCCAGCAGCCCGAGCGGGAGGGGGTACAATGAGCAGTTCTTC; CDR3 protein: CASSPSGRGYNEQFF
clone size: NA; CDR3 length: 13; V gene: TRBV30; D gene: NA; J gene: TRBJ1-2; CDR3 DNA: TGTGCCTGGAGTGTACGCCAGGATTCAGGCTACACCTTC; CDR3 protein: CAWSVRQDSGYTF
clone size: few; CDR3 length: 14; V gene: TRBV7-8; D gene: NA; J gene: TRBJ1-2; CDR3 DNA: TGTGCCAGCAGCTCAAGACAGGCCAGGGTCGGCTACACCTTC; CDR3 protein: CASSSRQARVGYTF
clone size: NA; CDR3 length: 13; V gene: TRBV4-3; D gene: TRBD2; J gene: TRBJ2-1; CDR3 DNA: TGCGCCAGCAGCACGGGGGGCTACAATGAGCAGTTCTTC; CDR3 protein: CASSTGGYNEQFF
clone size: NA; CDR3 length: 12; V gene: TRBV7-2; D gene: NA; J gene: TRBJ1-2; CDR3 DNA: TGTGCCAGCAGGGGCACAGATAATGGCTACACCTTC; CDR3 protein: CASRGTDNGYTF
clone size: NA; CDR3 length: 15; V gene: TRBV14; D gene: NA; J gene: TRBJ2-3; CDR3 DNA: TGTGCCAGCAGCTTAAACTCGTATAGCACAGATACGCAGTATTTT; CDR3 protein: CASSLNSYSTDTQYF
clone size: few; CDR3 length: 15; V gene: TRBV7-7; D gene: NA; J gene: TRBJ2-1; CDR3 DNA: TGTGCCAGCAGCTCTGGTCGAGCGTCCTACAATGAGCAGTTCTTC; CDR3 protein: CASSSGRASYNEQFF